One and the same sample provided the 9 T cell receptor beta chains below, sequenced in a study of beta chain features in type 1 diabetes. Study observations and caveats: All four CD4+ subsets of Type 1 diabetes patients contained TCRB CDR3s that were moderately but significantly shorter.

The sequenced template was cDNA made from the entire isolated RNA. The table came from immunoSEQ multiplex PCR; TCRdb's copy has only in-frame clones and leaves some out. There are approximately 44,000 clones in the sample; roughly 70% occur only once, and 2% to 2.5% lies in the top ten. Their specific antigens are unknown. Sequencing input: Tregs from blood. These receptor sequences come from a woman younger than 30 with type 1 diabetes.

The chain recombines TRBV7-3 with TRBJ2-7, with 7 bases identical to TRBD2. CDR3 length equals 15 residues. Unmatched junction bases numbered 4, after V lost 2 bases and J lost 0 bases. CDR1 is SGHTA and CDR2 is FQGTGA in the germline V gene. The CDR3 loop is CASSLQPGGSYEQYF. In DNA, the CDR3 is TGTGCCAGCAGCTTACAACCGGGAGGCTCCTACGAGCAGTACTTC. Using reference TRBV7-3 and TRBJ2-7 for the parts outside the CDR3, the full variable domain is GAGVSQTPSNKVTEKGKYVELRCDPISGHTALYWYRQSLGQGPEFLIYFQGTGAADDSGLPNDRFFAVRPEGSVSTLKIQRTERGDSAVYLCASSLQPGGSYEQYFGPGTRLTVT.

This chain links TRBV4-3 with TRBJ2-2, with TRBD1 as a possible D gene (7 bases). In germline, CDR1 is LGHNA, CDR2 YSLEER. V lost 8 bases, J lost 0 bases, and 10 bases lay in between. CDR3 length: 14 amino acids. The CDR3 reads CASGGTANTGELFF. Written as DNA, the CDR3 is TGCGCCAGCGGAGGGACAGCGAACACCGGGGAGCTGTTTTTT.

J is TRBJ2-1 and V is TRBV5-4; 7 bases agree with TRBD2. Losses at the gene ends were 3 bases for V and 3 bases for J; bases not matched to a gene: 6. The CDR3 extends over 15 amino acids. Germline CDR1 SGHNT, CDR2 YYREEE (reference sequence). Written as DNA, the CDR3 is TGTGCCAGCAGCTCCGGACTAGTGAGCTACAATGAGCAGTTCTTC. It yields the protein CASSSGLVSYNEQFF. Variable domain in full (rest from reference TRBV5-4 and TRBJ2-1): ETGVTQSPTHLIKTRGQQVTLRCSSQSGHNTVSWYQQALGQGPQFIFQYYREEENGRGNFPPRFSGLQFPNYSSELNVNALELDDSALYLCASSSGLVSYNEQFFGPGTRLTVL.

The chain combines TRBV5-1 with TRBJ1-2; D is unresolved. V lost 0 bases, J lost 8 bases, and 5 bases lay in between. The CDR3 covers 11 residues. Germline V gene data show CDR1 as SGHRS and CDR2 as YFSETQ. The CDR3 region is CASSLDRGYTF. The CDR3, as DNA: TGCGCCAGCAGCTTGGACCGGGGCTACACCTTC.

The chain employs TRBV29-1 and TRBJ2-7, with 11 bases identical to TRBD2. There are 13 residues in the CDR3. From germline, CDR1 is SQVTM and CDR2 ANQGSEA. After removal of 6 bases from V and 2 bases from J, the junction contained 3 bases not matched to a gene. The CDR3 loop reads CSVGSGGAYEQYF. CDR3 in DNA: TGCAGCGTGGGTAGCGGGGGGGCCTACGAGCAGTACTTC.

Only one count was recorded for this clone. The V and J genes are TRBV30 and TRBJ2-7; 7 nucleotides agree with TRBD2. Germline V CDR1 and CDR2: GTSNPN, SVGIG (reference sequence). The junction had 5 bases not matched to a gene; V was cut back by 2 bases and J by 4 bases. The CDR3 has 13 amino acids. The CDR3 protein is CAWSSSGTYEQYF. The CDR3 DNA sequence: TGTGCCTGGAGTTCCAGCGGGACTTACGAGCAGTACTTC.

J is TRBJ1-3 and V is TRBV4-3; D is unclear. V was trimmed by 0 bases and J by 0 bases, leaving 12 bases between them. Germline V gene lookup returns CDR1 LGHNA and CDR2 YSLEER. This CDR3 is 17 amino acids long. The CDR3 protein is CASSQDRQIRSGNTIYF. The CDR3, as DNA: TGCGCCAGCAGCCAAGATCGTCAGATTCGCTCTGGAAACACCATATATTTT.

CDR3 sequence: CASSYSIGAAEQFF. CDR3 DNA: TGTGCCAGCAGTTACTCGATAGGGGCGGCTGAGCAGTTCTTC. The chain couples TRBV6-6 to TRBJ2-1; a weak D match, TRBD1 (5 bases). The CDR3 is made up of 14 amino acids. The V gene's germline CDR1 is MNHNY and CDR2 SVGAGI (reference sequence). V lost 0 bases and J lost 9, with 12 bases in between.

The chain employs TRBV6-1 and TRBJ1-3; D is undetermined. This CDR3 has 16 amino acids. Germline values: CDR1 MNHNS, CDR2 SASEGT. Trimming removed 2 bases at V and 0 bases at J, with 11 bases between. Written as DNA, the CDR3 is TGTGCCAGCAGTGAAATGCGGCTAGGCTCTGGAAACACCATATATTTT. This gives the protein CASSEMRLGSGNTIYF.